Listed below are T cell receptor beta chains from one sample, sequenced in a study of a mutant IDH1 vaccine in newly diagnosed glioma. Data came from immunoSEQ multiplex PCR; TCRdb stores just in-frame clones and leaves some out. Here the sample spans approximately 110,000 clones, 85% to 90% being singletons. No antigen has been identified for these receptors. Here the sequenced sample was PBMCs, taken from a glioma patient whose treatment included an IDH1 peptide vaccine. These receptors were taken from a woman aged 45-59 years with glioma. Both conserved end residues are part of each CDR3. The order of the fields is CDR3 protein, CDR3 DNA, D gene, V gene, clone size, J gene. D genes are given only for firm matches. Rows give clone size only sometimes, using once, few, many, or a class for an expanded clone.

CASSLEGPYEQYF	TGCGCCAGCAGCTTGGAAGGACCCTACGAGCAGTACTTC	NA	TRBV5-1	NA	TRBJ2-7
CASSMRLAQTEAFF	TGTGCCAGTAGTATGCGCCTCGCGCAGACTGAAGCTTTCTTT	NA	TRBV19	NA	TRBJ1-1
CASSLGGSSSTDTQYF	TGTGCCAGCAGCTTGGGAGGCAGTTCTAGCACAGATACGCAGTATTTT	NA	TRBV5-8	NA	TRBJ2-3
CASRPSLVGGRTGELFF	TGTGCCAGCAGACCAAGCCTAGTTGGCGGGAGGACCGGGGAGCTGTTTTTT	TRBD2	TRBV7-8	NA	TRBJ2-2
CASSPSDRGLGGYTF	TGTGCCAGCAGCCCCTCGGACAGGGGGCTCGGTGGCTACACCTTC	TRBD1	TRBV7-8	NA	TRBJ1-2
CATSRGSGSSYEQYF	TGTGCCACCAGCAGAGGGAGCGGGAGCTCCTACGAGCAGTACTTC	TRBD2	TRBV15	NA	TRBJ2-7
CASSGLGLGDTQYF	TGTGCCAGCAGCGGTCTCGGGCTAGGGGATACGCAGTATTTT	NA	TRBV7-3	NA	TRBJ2-3
CASSYGAGTGAYEQYF	TGTGCCAGCAGTTACGGGGCCGGGACAGGGGCCTACGAGCAGTACTTC	TRBD1	TRBV6-5	NA	TRBJ2-7
CASSPRGAEETQYF	TGTGCCAGCTCCCCACGGGGCGCCGAAGAGACCCAGTACTTC	NA	TRBV18	NA	TRBJ2-5
CAISELATNYEQYF	TGTGCCATCAGTGAGTTGGCCACAAATTACGAGCAGTACTTC	NA	TRBV10-3	NA	TRBJ2-7
CASSLGGSGEAFF	TGTGCCAGCAGCTTAGGAGGATCAGGAGAAGCTTTCTTT	NA	TRBV11-2	NA	TRBJ1-1
CASSVAGQEPGGELFF	TGTGCCAGCAGCGTTGCTGGTCAGGAGCCGGGAGGGGAGCTGTTTTTT	NA	TRBV9	NA	TRBJ2-2
CATSASYEQYF	TGTGCCACATCGGCCTCGTACGAGCAGTACTTC	NA	TRBV28	NA	TRBJ2-7
CASTIGVGNEKLFF	TGTGCCAGCACCATCGGGGTGGGTAATGAAAAACTGTTTTTT	NA	TRBV28	NA	TRBJ1-4
CASSVSGTRTDTQYF	TGTGCCAGCAGTGTTTCTGGGACTAGGACAGATACGCAGTATTTT	TRBD2	TRBV2	NA	TRBJ2-3
CSVIGDSGRRFNEQFF	TGCAGCGTTATAGGGGATAGCGGGAGAAGGTTCAATGAGCAGTTCTTC	TRBD2	TRBV29-1	NA	TRBJ2-1
CAIRPAGVVEQFF	TGTGCCATCAGGCCAGCGGGAGTGGTTGAGCAGTTCTTC	TRBD2	TRBV10-3	once	TRBJ2-1
CASSLLGMRETQYF	TGTGCCAGCAGCCTTCTCGGGATGCGGGAGACCCAGTACTTC	NA	TRBV28	NA	TRBJ2-5
CSATRIATSYF	TGCAGTGCCACTAGGATAGCGACCTCTTACTTC	NA	TRBV20-1	NA	TRBJ2-5
CASSHRDGQGSYEQYF	TGCGCCAGCAGCCATCGTGACGGACAGGGCTCCTACGAGCAGTACTTC	TRBD1	TRBV4-1	NA	TRBJ2-7
CATARERTQPQHF	TGTGCCACCGCGCGGGAGAGAACCCAGCCCCAGCATTTT	NA	TRBV6-1	NA	TRBJ1-5
CASSVEGSTKNIQYF	TGTGCCAGCAGCGTAGAGGGGTCGACCAAAAACATTCAGTACTTC	NA	TRBV6-6	once	TRBJ2-4
CASSVSDGQYNEQFF	TGTGCCAGCAGCGTTAGCGACGGGCAATACAATGAGCAGTTCTTC	NA	TRBV9	NA	TRBJ2-1
CATAEVDNEQFF	TGTGCCACCGCGGAGGTGGACAATGAGCAGTTCTTC	NA	TRBV10-3	NA	TRBJ2-1
CASSLRLLNEQFF	TGTGCCAGCAGCTTGAGGCTCCTCAATGAGCAGTTCTTC	NA	TRBV5-6	NA	TRBJ2-1
CASSLTGLAGGPQYF	TGTGCCAGCAGCTTAACGGGCCTAGCGGGAGGGCCGCAGTATTTT	TRBD2	TRBV7-3	NA	TRBJ2-3
CASSLGENYGYTF	TGTGCCAGCAGTTTGGGGGAGAACTATGGCTACACCTTC	NA	TRBV28	NA	TRBJ1-2
CASSARLQYF	TGTGCCAGCAGCGCCCGGCTTCAGTACTTC	NA	TRBV2	NA	TRBJ2-4
CASGPGPGNEQFF	TGCGCCAGCGGCCCGGGGCCAGGCAATGAGCAGTTCTTC	NA	TRBV5-1	NA	TRBJ2-1
CASSQDRRGIGINEQFF	TGCGCCAGCAGCCAAGATCGACGGGGCATCGGGATCAATGAGCAGTTCTTC	NA	TRBV4-1	NA	TRBJ2-1
CAISRDRNSDTQYF	TGTGCCATCAGCCGGGACAGGAATTCAGATACGCAGTATTTT	TRBD1	TRBV10-3	NA	TRBJ2-3
CASSAGTGRLKVSGANVLTF	TGTGCCAGCTCAGCCGGGACAGGGAGGTTGAAGGTCTCTGGGGCCAACGTCCTGACTTTC	TRBD1	TRBV18	NA	TRBJ2-6
CAWTQGRPEQYF	TGTGCCTGGACCCAAGGGCGTCCCGAGCAGTACTTC	NA	TRBV30	once	TRBJ2-7
CASSPQGNQPQHF	TGTGCCAGCTCACCCCAGGGAAATCAGCCCCAGCATTTT	NA	TRBV18	few	TRBJ1-5
CASSFSARGAYEQYF	TGTGCCAGCAGCTTTTCGGCCAGGGGGGCCTACGAGCAGTACTTC	NA	TRBV7-8	NA	TRBJ2-7
CASSRGQGGGYTF	TGTGCCAGCAGTAGAGGACAGGGTGGAGGCTACACCTTC	TRBD1	TRBV27	few	TRBJ1-2
CASSQMGQRADTQYF	TGTGCCAGCAGCCAAATGGGACAAAGGGCAGATACGCAGTATTTT	NA	TRBV14	once	TRBJ2-3
CASHSEGRTEAFF	TGTGCCAGCCATTCGGAGGGCAGAACTGAAGCTTTCTTT	NA	TRBV2	NA	TRBJ1-1